A single sample gave rise to the 16 T cell receptor beta chains below, sequenced in a study of cytomegalovirus exposure and HLA in healthy donors. 13 Jbeta primers and 60 Vbeta primers were used for the PCR. Measured with immunoSEQ multiplex PCR; TCRdb has only the in-frame clones, and not every one. The profile shows roughly 150,000 clones, 64% of them singletons. Specimen: PBMCs. The receptors derive from a woman aged 25-40 years in good health and CMV-seropositive.

The chain combines TRBV4-2 with TRBJ1-2, with D possibly TRBD1 on 6 matching bases. Germline lookup yields CDR1 LGHNA and CDR2 YNFKEQ. The CDR3 runs to 16 residues. The germline V and J ends were trimmed by 0 bases and 3 bases, with 14 bases remaining between them. The CDR3: CASSQEWGGTDYGYTF. CDR3 nucleotides: TGTGCCAGCAGCCAAGAGTGGGGGGGCACGGACTATGGCTACACCTTC.

The rearrangement uses TRBV5-1 and TRBJ2-5; D is ambiguous. CDR3 length: 13 amino acids. Germline assignment: CDR1 SGHRS and CDR2 YFSETQ. The germline V and J ends were trimmed by 8 bases and 5 bases, with 16 bases remaining between them. The CDR3 nucleotides are TGCGCCAGTACCCAGGATCTTTTGGAGACCCAGTACTTC. It encodes CASTQDLLETQYF.

This rearrangement joins TRBV30 to TRBJ2-5, with 8 bases fitting TRBD1. Matching the DNA end better, TRBJ2-7 makes the J call doubtful. The CDR3 loop spans 14 amino acids. CDR1 is GTSNPN, CDR2 SVGIG, per germline (reference sequence). The CDR3 DNA sequence: TGTGCCTGGAGTGCGGACAGGGCACGGTACGAGCAGTACTTC. It is translated as CAWSADRARYEQYF.

This clone was observed a single time. The V call is TRBV6-1, the J call TRBJ2-5; a weak D match, TRBD2 (5 bases). V gave up 6 bases and J gave up 3 bases, with 17 bases separating them. The CDR3 loop spans 15 amino acids. The germline gives CDR1 MNHNS, CDR2 SASEGT. CDR3 nucleotides: TGTGCCAGCAGGGACCTTCGGGGAAAAGAAGAGACCCAGTACTTC. Translating gives CASRDLRGKEETQYF.

The genes are TRBV2 and TRBJ2-7; no reliable D call. Trimming left V 4 bases short and J 3 bases short, with 16 bases between. The germline V gene encodes CDR1 SNHLY and CDR2 FYNNEI. This CDR3 has 15 amino acids. Here the CDR3 reads CASSAKYDMFYEQYF. The DNA of the CDR3 is TGTGCCAGCAGTGCCAAATATGACATGTTCTACGAGCAGTACTTC.

The chain uses TRBV2 and TRBJ1-2, with 7 bases that match TRBD1. CDR1 SNHLY and CDR2 FYNNEI come from the germline V gene. J gave up 8 bases and V 6 bases, and 6 bases lay outside the gene matches. This CDR3 region has 12 residues. CDR3 in amino acids: CASRTQGGGYTF. In DNA form, the CDR3 reads TGTGCCAGCAGGACCCAGGGGGGAGGCTACACCTTC.

The V call is TRBV10-3, the J call TRBJ2-3; TRBD1 matches at 12 bases. Germline V gene sequence: CDR1 ENHRY, CDR2 SYGVKD. The J segment lost 5 bases and the V segment lost 3 bases, leaving 6 bases of the junction unmatched. This CDR3 is 16 amino acids long. Written as DNA, the CDR3 is TGTGCCATCAGTGAACCGGGACAGGGGGCGAAAGATACGCAGTATTTT. Residues: CAISEPGQGAKDTQYF.

The gene calls are TRBV19 and TRBJ1-5, with TRBD1 matching 11 bases. CDR3 length: 17 residues. V shed 4 bases and J 7 bases; nucleotides not matched to a gene: 12. CDR1 is LNHDA, CDR2 SQIVND, per germline (reference sequence). CDR3 coding DNA: TGTGCCAGTAGTAGGACAGGGGGCGCGGGAGTTGGACAGCCCCAGCATTTT. Translating it yields CASSRTGGAGVGQPQHF.

This chain joins TRBV15 and TRBJ1-2; no clear D. V was cut by 0 bases and J by 10 bases, with 12 bases left in between. The CDR3 spans 13 residues. Germline loops: CDR1 LNHNV, CDR2 YYDKDF (reference sequence). The CDR3 region is CATSRESGSDYTF. The CDR3 DNA is TGTGCCACCAGCAGAGAGTCGGGGAGTGACTACACCTTC.

V and J are TRBV21-1 and TRBJ2-1; the listed D gene, TRBD2, was not tested against the DNA. TRBV21-1 is annotated as a pseudogene. The CDR3 runs to 22 residues. The CDR3 bases are TGTGCCAGCAGCAAAGAGGCTCGGACTAGCGGATCCGGCGAGAGCTCCTACAATGAGCAGTTCTTC. This encodes CASSKEARTSGSGESSYNEQFF.

This clone was counted a few times. The chain uses TRBV29-1 and TRBJ1-6; unclear D gene. Germline values: CDR1 SQVTM, CDR2 ANQGSEA. With 5 bases removed from V and 8 bases from J, the gap between germline ends came to 13 bases. The CDR3 is made up of 13 amino acids. CDR3 sequence (DNA): TGCAGCGTTAGGGCCCGTAGCGATTCACCCCTCCACTTT. This codes for CSVRARSDSPLHF.

The chain joins TRBV4-1 to TRBJ2-1, with 8 bases fitting TRBD2. With V trimmed by 3 bases and J by 7 bases, 11 bases remained unmatched. This CDR3 has 16 amino acids. Germline V lookup: CDR1 MGHRA, CDR2 YSYEKL. CDR3 DNA sequence: TGCGCCAGCAGCCAGGGAATCGGAGGCGGGAGGAATGAGCAGTTCTTC. It is translated as CASSQGIGGGRNEQFF.

V gene TRBV18 combines with J gene TRBJ1-1; D is undetermined. This CDR3 is 15 amino acids long. Germline CDR1 is KGHSH and CDR2 is LQKENI. Trimming cost V 0 bases and J 1 base, with 9 bases left between them. In DNA form, the CDR3 reads TGTGCCAGCTCACCACCCACGGGAAGGAACACTGAAGCTTTCTTT. As protein: CASSPPTGRNTEAFF.

Points on this clone: The junction does not match germline at one end; this may be a read error. The CDR3, as DNA: TGCGCCAGCAGTTTGGACAGCCTCTATGGCTACACCTTC. Its protein is CASSLDSLYGYTF. The chain carries TRBV5-1 and TRBJ1-2; a possible D gene is TRBD1 (6 bases). The CDR3 spans 13 residues. Germline assignment: CDR1 SGHRS and CDR2 YFSETQ.

This clone has just a few counts. J is TRBJ2-1 and V is TRBV30, with TRBD2 identical over 9 bases. After removal of 0 bases from V and 5 bases from J, the junction contained 5 bases not matched to a gene. CDR1 and CDR2 (germline): GTSNPN, SVGIG (reference sequence). This CDR3 contains 15 residues. This chain's CDR3 is CAWSVRGLADNEQFF. CDR3 in DNA: TGTGCCTGGAGTGTTAGGGGACTAGCTGACAATGAGCAGTTCTTC.

CDR3 nucleotide sequence: TGTGCCAGCAGTGAAGTGGACAGGGGGCCGAGTGAAGCTTTCTTT. Protein: CASSEVDRGPSEAFF. The genes are TRBV6-1 and TRBJ1-1; 11 nucleotides agree with TRBD1. Losses at the gene ends were 1 base for V and 7 bases for J; bases not matched to a gene: 5. Per the germline V gene, CDR1 is MNHNS and CDR2 is SASEGT. This CDR3 is built from 15 residues.